This T cell receptor beta chain was recorded in a study of T cell responses to AZD1222 COVID-19 vaccine. Points on this clone: What it recognizes is unknown.

Assay: immunoSEQ multiplex PCR; the TCRdb copy retains only in-frame clones and omits some. The sample shows some 87,000 clones, roughly nine tenths of them seen only once. Regarding the study as a whole: Spike regions recognized by vaccine-associated CD4 TCRs spanned the protein, led by 160-218 and 743-854. White British donors predominated, females outnumbered males, and clonal diversity was possibly underestimated. Once two AZD1222 doses were given, Spike-specific TCR breadth and depth went up.

The CDR3 has 13 amino acids. V gave up 4 bases and J gave up 1 base; unmatched junction bases: 1. The germline gives CDR1 SEHNR, CDR2 FQNEAQ (reference sequence). This sequence joins TRBV7-9 and TRBJ2-7; 7 bases align to TRBD1. The material sequenced was peripheral blood, taken on day 0 of AZD1222 vaccination. The receptor comes from an adult in good health. The CDR3 region is CASSSGQSYEQYF. Here the CDR3 DNA reads TGTGCCAGCAGCTCGGGACAGTCCTACGAGCAGTACTTC.